This T cell receptor (beta chain) was captured by sequencing in a study of T-cell memory formation after mild COVID-19. A single record per CDR3 protein comes from TCRdb applying MiXCR to the 5' RACE reads. This table holds 500,000 to 600,000 distinct CDR3 sequences, more than 15% found once. This clonotype has a handful of counts. The junction had 16 bases not matched to a gene; V was cut back by 6 bases and J by 2 bases. In germline, CDR1 is SGHTA, CDR2 FQGNSA. This CDR3 has 19 amino acids. The sequence was collected from an adult woman who had mild COVID-19 (a few samples of this study predate the infection). Cell type and time point are not known. The rearrangement uses TRBV7-2 and TRBJ2-2; 9 bases line up with TRBD1. The sample consisted of PBMCs or a T cell subset sorted from them (not recorded which). The CDR3 DNA reads TGTGCCAGCAGTCCCGGGACAGGGTCCCAGCGTCCCAACACCGGGGAGCTGTTTTTT. Amino acids: CASSPGTGSQRPNTGELFF. Full variable domain (outside the CDR3, taken from reference TRBV7-2 and TRBJ2-2): GAGVSQSPSNKVTEKGKDVELRCDPISGHTALYWYRQSLGQGLEFLIYFQGNSAPDKSGLPSDRFSAERTGGSVSTLTIQRTQQEDSAVYLCASSPGTGSQRPNTGELFFGEGSRLTVL.